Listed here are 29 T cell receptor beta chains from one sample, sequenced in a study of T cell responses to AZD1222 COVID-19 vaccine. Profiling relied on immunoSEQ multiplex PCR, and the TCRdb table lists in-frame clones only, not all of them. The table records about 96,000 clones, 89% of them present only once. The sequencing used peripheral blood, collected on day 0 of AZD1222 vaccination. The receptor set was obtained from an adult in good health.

The CDR3 loop reads CASSPDREQGQPQHF. As DNA, the CDR3 is TGTGCCAGTAGCCCAGACAGGGAGCAGGGTCAGCCCCAGCATTTT. This chain uses TRBV19 with TRBJ1-5; 7 bases fit TRBD1. Germline loops: CDR1 LNHDA, CDR2 SQIVND (reference sequence). J gave up 6 bases and V 6 bases, and 11 bases lay outside the gene matches. This CDR3 has 15 residues.

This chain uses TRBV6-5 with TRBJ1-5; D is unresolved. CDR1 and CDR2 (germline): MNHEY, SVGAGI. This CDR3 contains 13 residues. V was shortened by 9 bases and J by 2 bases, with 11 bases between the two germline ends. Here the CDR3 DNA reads TGTGCCAGAAGTAGTTTGGGCAATCAGCCCCAGCATTTT. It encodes CARSSLGNQPQHF.

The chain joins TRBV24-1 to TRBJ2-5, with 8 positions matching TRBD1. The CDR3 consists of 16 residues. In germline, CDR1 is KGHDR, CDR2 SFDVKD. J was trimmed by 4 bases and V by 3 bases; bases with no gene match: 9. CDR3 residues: CATSDPRDRFGETQYF. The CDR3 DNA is TGTGCCACCAGTGATCCTAGGGACAGGTTTGGAGAGACCCAGTACTTC.

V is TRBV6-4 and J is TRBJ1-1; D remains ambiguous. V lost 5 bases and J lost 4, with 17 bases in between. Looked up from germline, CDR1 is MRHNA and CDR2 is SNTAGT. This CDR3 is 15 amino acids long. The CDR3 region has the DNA TGTGCCAGCAGTCCCAGACCAGATTCGAGCACTGAAGCTTTCTTT. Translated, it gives CASSPRPDSSTEAFF.

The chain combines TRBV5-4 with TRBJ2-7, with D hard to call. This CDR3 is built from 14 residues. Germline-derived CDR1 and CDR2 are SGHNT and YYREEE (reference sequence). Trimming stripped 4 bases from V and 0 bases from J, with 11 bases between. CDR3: CASSPATTSYEQYF. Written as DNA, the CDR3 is TGTGCCAGCAGCCCCGCGACGACCTCCTACGAGCAGTACTTC.

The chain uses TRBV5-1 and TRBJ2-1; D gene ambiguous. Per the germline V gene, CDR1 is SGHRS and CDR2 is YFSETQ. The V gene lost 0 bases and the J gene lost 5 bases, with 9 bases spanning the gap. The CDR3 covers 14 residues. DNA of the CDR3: TGCGCCAGCAGCTTGGAATTATCTGACAATGAGCAGTTCTTC. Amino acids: CASSLELSDNEQFF.

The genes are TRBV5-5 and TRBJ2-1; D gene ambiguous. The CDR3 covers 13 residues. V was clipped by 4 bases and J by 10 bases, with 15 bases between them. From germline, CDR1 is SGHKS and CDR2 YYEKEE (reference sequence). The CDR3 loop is CASSQPAVKEQFF. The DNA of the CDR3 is TGTGCCAGCAGCCAACCGGCCGTGAAGGAGCAGTTCTTC.

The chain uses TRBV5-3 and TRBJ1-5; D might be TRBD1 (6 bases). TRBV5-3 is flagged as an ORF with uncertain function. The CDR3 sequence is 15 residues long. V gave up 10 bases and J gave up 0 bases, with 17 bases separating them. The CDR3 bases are TGTGCCCGGAGGACAGAAGATCTTAGCAATCAGCCCCAGCATTTT. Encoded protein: CARRTEDLSNQPQHF.

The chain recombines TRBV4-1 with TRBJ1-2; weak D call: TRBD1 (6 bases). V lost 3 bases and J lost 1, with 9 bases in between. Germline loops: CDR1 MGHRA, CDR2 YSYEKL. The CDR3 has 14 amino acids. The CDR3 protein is CASSQDSLNYGYTF. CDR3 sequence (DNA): TGCGCCAGCAGCCAGGACAGCCTTAACTATGGCTACACCTTC.

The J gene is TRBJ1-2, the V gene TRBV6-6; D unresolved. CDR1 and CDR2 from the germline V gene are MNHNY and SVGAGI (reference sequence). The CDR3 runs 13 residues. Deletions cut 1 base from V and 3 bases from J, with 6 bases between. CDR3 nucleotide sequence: TGTGCCAGCAGTTACTTGGTCGACTATGGCTACACCTTC. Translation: CASSYLVDYGYTF.

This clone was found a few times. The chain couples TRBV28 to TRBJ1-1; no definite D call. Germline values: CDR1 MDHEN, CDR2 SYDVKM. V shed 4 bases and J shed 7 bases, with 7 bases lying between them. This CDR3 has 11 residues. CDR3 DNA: TGTGCCAGCAGTTGGACGGGTGAAGCTTTCTTT. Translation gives CASSWTGEAFF.

The CDR3 region has the DNA TGTGCCTGGAGTCGCGGGACAGAGGCTACCGAGCAGTTCTTC. Translation gives CAWSRGTEATEQFF. The genes are TRBV30 and TRBJ2-1, with a possible D match to TRBD1 (7 bases). Trimming took off 2 bases at V and 10 bases at J, with 18 bases between the two ends. The CDR3 totals 14 residues. CDR1 and CDR2 from the germline V gene are GTSNPN and SVGIG (reference sequence).

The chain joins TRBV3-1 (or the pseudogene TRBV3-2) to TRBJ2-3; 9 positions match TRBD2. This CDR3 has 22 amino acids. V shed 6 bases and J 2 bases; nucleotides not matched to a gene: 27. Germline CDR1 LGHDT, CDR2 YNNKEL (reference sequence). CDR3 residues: CASSQSGGPPQYPSLTTDTQYF. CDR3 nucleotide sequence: TGTGCCAGCAGTCAAAGCGGGGGGCCTCCCCAATATCCAAGCTTAACCACAGATACGCAGTATTTT.

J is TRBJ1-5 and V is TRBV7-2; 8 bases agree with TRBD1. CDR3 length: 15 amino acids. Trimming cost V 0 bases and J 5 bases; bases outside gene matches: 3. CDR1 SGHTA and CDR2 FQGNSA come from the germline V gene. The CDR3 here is CASSLATGADQPQHF. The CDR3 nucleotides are TGTGCCAGCAGCTTAGCGACAGGGGCGGATCAGCCCCAGCATTTT.

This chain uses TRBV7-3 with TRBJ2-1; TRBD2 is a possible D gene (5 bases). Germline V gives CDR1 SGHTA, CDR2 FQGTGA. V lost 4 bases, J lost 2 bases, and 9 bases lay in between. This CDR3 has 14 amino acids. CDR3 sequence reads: CASSSTGTYNEQFF. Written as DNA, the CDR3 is TGTGCCAGCAGCTCGACCGGGACCTACAATGAGCAGTTCTTC.

CDR3 in amino acids: CASSRQSEREKLFF. In DNA form, the CDR3 reads TGTGCCAGCAGCCGACAGTCCGAGAGGGAAAAACTGTTTTTT. V and J are TRBV5-4 and TRBJ1-4; D possibly corresponds to TRBD1 (5 bases). This CDR3 spans 14 amino acids. CDR1 SGHNT and CDR2 YYREEE come from the germline V gene (reference sequence). V lost 4 bases to trimming and J lost 8 bases, with 15 bases between them.

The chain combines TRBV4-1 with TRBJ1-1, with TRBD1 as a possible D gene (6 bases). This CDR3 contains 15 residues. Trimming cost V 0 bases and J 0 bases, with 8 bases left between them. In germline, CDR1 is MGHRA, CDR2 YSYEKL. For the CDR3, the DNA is TGCGCCAGCAGCCAAGATAGACAGGTGAACACTGAAGCTTTCTTT. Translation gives CASSQDRQVNTEAFF.

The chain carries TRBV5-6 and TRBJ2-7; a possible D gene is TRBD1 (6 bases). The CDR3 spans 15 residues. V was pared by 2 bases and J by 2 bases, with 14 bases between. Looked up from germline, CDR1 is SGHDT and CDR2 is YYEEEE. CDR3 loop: CASSLTPGVPYEQYF. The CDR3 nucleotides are TGTGCCAGCAGCTTAACCCCAGGGGTTCCCTACGAGCAGTACTTC.

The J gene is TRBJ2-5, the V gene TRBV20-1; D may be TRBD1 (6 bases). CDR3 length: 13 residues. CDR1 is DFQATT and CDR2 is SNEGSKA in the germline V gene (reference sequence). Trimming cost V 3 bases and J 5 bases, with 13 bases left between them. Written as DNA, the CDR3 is TGCAGTGCTAGTTTCCAGGGGCGGGAGACCCAGTACTTC. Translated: CSASFQGRETQYF.

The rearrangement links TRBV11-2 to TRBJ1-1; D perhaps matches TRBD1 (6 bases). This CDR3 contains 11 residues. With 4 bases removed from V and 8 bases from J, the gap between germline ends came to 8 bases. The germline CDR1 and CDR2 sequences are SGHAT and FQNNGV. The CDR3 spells CASSSGAEAFF. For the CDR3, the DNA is TGTGCCAGCAGCTCAGGGGCAGAAGCTTTCTTT.

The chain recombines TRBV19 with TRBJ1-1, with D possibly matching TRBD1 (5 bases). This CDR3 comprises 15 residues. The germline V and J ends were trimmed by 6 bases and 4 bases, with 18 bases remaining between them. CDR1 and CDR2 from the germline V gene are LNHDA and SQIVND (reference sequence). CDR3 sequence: CASSRDRGGLTEAFF. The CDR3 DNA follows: TGTGCCAGTAGCCGGGACCGCGGGGGTCTCACTGAAGCTTTCTTT. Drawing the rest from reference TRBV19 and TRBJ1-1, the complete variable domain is DGGITQSPKYLFRKEGQNVTLSCEQNLNHDAMYWYRQDPGQGLRLIYYSQIVNDFQKGDIAEGYSVSREKKESFPLTVTSAQKNPTAFYLCASSRDRGGLTEAFFGQGTRLTVV.

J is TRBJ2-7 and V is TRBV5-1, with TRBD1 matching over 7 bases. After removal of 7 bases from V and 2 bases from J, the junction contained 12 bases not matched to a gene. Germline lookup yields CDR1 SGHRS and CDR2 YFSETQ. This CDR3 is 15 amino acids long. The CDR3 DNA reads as TGCGCCAGCTCTCGGGGCTGGGACAGCCCCTACGAGCAGTACTTC. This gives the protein CASSRGWDSPYEQYF.

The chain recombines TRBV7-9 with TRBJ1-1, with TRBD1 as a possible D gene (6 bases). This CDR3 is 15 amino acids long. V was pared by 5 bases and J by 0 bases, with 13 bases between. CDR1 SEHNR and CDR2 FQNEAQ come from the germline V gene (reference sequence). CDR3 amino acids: CASSQWGQMNTEAFF. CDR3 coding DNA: TGTGCCAGCAGCCAGTGGGGGCAGATGAACACTGAAGCTTTCTTT.

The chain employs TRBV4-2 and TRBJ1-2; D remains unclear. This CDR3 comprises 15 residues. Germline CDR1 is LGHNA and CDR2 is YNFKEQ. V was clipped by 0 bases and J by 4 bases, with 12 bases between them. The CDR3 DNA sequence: TGTGCCAGCAGCCAAGATTCGGCAGTGGCCTATGGCTACACCTTC. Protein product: CASSQDSAVAYGYTF.

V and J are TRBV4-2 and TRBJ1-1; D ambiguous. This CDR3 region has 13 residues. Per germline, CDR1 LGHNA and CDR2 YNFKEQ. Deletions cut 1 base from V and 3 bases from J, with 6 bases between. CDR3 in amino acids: CASSQVGYTEAFF. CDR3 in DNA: TGTGCCAGCAGCCAAGTTGGATACACTGAAGCTTTCTTT.

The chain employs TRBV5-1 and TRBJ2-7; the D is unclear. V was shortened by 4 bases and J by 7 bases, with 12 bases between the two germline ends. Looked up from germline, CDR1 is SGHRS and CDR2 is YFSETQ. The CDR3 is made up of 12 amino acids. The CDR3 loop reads CASSHGDREQYF. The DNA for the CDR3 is TGCGCCAGCAGCCACGGAGATCGAGAGCAGTACTTC.

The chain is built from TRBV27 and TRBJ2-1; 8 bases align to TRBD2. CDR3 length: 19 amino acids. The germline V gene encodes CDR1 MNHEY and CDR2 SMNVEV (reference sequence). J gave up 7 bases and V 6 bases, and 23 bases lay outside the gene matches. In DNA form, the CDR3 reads TGTGCCAGCAGCCTTCGGACTTACGTATCTCGAGGGACTAGTAATGAGCAGTTCTTC. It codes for CASSLRTYVSRGTSNEQFF.

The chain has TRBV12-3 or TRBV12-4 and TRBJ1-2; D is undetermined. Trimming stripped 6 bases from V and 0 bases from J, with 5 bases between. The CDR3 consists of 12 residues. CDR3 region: CASRATNYGYTF. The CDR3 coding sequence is TGTGCCAGCAGGGCTACTAACTATGGCTACACCTTC.

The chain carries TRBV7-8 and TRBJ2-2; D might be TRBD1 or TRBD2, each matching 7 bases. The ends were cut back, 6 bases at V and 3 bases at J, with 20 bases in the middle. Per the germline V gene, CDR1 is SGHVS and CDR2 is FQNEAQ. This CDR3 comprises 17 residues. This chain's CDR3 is CASSPSAGGADTGELFF. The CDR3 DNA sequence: TGTGCCAGCAGTCCCTCCGCAGGGGGGGCGGACACCGGGGAGCTGTTTTTT.